This T cell receptor beta chain was captured by sequencing in a study of beta chain features in type 1 diabetes. There are 15 residues in the CDR3. Per germline, CDR1 SGHAT and CDR2 FQNNGV. V shed 2 bases and J shed 3 bases, with 10 bases lying between them. Remarks on this clone: Its target is unknown.

Study-wide points: TCRB rearrangement may or may not be influenced by HLA type; here this remained unresolved. Comparison showed that naive, central memory and Treg TCRB repertoires appeared more similar among patients than among healthy donors.

Expressed TCRB transcripts were sequenced, since all the RNA that had been isolated was reverse transcribed. TCRdb keeps only in-frame clones here, not all; method: immunoSEQ multiplex PCR. The sample holds fewer than 900,000 clones, 17% seen once. V and J are TRBV11-2 and TRBJ1-4; D ambiguous. Specimen: naive CD4+ T cells from blood. This receptor was identified in a woman between 18 and 29 years old in good health. Here the CDR3 reads CASSLSPAANEKLFF. The CDR3 nucleotides read TGTGCCAGCAGCTTAAGCCCCGCGGCTAATGAAAAACTGTTTTTT.